The T cell receptor (beta chain) described here comes from a study of graft-versus-host responses after intestinal transplantation. About the study: Induction with anti-thymocyte globulin, then tacrolimus and steroids for approximately three years, was given to all recipients.

Per germline, CDR1 SGHAT and CDR2 FQDESV (reference sequence). The CDR3 is made up of 15 amino acids. The ends lost 5 bases at V and 2 bases at J; junction bases unmatched: 6. On this clone itself: Its antigen is still unknown.

Study-level findings and limits: GvH clones surfaced in recipient marrow, some emerging earlier in ileum or blood. High graft-versus-host to host-versus-graft clonal ratios were seen in allografts of patients with graft-donor T cell macrochimerism.

Sequencing used immunoSEQ multiplex PCR; TCRdb keeps in-frame clones, though not all of them. The data contain fewer than 85,000 clones, over 75% of them singletons. This receptor was identified in a human donor who was the organ donor for an intestinal transplant. J is TRBJ1-2 and V is TRBV11-1; 9 nucleotides agree with TRBD1. The material was unstimulated CD4+ T cells sorted from spleen or lymph node cells, obtained before transplant. The CDR3 spells CASSPGTGTNYGYTF. As DNA, the CDR3 is TGTGCCAGCAGCCCGGGGACAGGGACCAACTATGGCTACACCTTC. Combining the CDR3 with reference TRBV11-1 and TRBJ1-2 gives the whole variable domain EAEVAQSPRYKITEKSQAVAFWCDPISGHATLYWYRQILGQGPELLVQFQDESVVDDSQLPKDRFSAERLKGVDSTLKIQPAELGDSAMYLCASSPGTGTNYGYTFGSGTRLTVV.